The sequence of this T cell receptor (beta chain) was determined in a study of CD8+ T cells in alopecia areata. Background on the study: Treated patients were scored for severity by percent of scalp affected. Whole-study results and caveats: There was only one nonresponder, so it was unclear how baseline CD8+ expansion relates to response.

With regard to this clone: The target antigen is unknown.

Treatment specified: oral pan-JAK inhibitor, 5-10 mg twice daily. Cell sorting on a FACSAria was used to separate CD4+ and CD8+ T cells from the PBMCs. The CDR3 has 11 amino acids. J gave up 7 bases and V 6 bases, and 2 bases lay outside the gene matches. Germline V CDR1 and CDR2: DFQATT, SNEGSKA (reference sequence). Following extraction, RNA underwent reverse transcription to cDNA, which served as the sequencing template. The repertoire was sequenced with immunoSEQ multiplex PCR; TCRdb's copy has only in-frame clones and lacks some. The table includes some 170,000 clones, roughly 50% detected once. The source is a human donor with alopecia areata. Source: CD8+ T cells sorted from blood, taken at week 24, from a patient treated with tofacitinib. The rearrangement joins TRBV20-1 to TRBJ2-1, with TRBD2 matching over 8 bases. The CDR3 sequence is CSARLANEQFF. The DNA for the CDR3 is TGCAGTGCCAGACTAGCGAATGAGCAGTTCTTC.